This TCR beta chain was observed in a study of blood T cell repertoires in COVID-19. Overall study context: Sites in the United States, Italy and Spain provided acute and convalescent COVID-19 samples.

The junction had 9 bases not matched to a gene; V was cut back by 0 bases and J by 11 bases. CDR1 is GTSNPN, CDR2 SVGIG, per germline (reference sequence). The CDR3 is 13 residues long. Original handling: Estimates of nucleated cell counts were drawn from the amplification of reference gene primers. The table came from immunoSEQ multiplex PCR; TCRdb's copy has only in-frame clones and leaves some out. For V, J and clone size, that table is used; D and trimming come from the DNA. There are around 480,000 clones in the sample; more than 70% occur only once, and roughly 12% lies in the top ten. This TCR was sampled from a woman aged 50 to 60 with COVID-19, enrolled during active disease. The sample taken for sequencing was peripheral blood. J is TRBJ1-1 and V is TRBV30, with TRBD1 identical over 7 bases. CDR3 sequence (DNA): TGTGCCTGGAGTGTACAAGGGGGCTTTTTTGCTTTCTTT. This codes for CAWSVQGGFFAFF.